Listed here are 17 T cell receptor beta chains from one sample, sequenced in a study of blood T cell repertoires in COVID-19. TCRdb keeps only in-frame clones here, not all; method: immunoSEQ multiplex PCR. The repertoire includes about 340,000 clones, around four fifths of them detected once, and almost 3% sits in the top ten. The sequenced material came from peripheral blood. All receptors come from a man aged 30 to 45 with active or convalescent COVID-19.

A word on this clone: The sample has other DNA sequences that encode this CDR3 too. The J gene is TRBJ2-3, the V gene TRBV19; 11 bases align to TRBD2. V was clipped by 7 bases and J by 1 base; unmatched bases: 4. Germline values: CDR1 LNHDA, CDR2 SQIVND (reference sequence). This CDR3 is built from 15 residues. The CDR3 spells CASTLGLAGTDTQYF. CDR3 nucleotides: TGTGCCAGTACCCTGGGACTAGCGGGCACAGATACGCAGTATTTT.

The sample holds one count of this clone. The chain recombines TRBV25-1 with TRBJ1-6; tentatively, D is TRBD1 (5 bases). The CDR3 has 14 residues. The V end was cut by 6 bases, the J end by 9 bases, with 15 bases between. The V gene's germline CDR1 is MGHDK and CDR2 SYGVNS. This CDR3 reads CASREQVEGSPLHF. In DNA, the CDR3 is TGTGCCAGCAGAGAACAGGTAGAGGGTTCACCCCTCCACTTT.

Note on this clone: This sample also contains other DNA sequences that code for the same CDR3. The gene calls are TRBV7-9 and TRBJ2-5; D is uncertain. V was clipped by 5 bases and J by 5 bases, with 9 bases between them. Germline CDR1 and CDR2: SEHNR and FQNEAQ (reference sequence). The CDR3 spans 12 residues. The CDR3 here is CASSPSAETQYF. CDR3 nucleotides: TGTGCCAGCAGCCCATCTGCGGAGACCCAGTACTTC. The whole variable domain, filled in from reference TRBV7-9 and TRBJ2-5, reads DTGVSQNPRHKITKRGQNVTFRCDPISEHNRLYWYRQTLGQGPEFLTYFQNEAQLEKSRLLSDRFSAERPKGSFSTLEIQRTEQGDSAMYLCASSPSAETQYFGPGTRLLVL.

This clone was observed a handful of times. This chain joins TRBV7-9 and TRBJ2-1; D is possibly TRBD1 (5 bases). The CDR3 runs 11 residues. CDR1 is SEHNR and CDR2 is FQNEAQ in the germline V gene (reference sequence). Trimming pared 4 bases from V and 10 bases from J, leaving 8 bases between. CDR3 amino acids: CASSSRQEQFF. CDR3 coding DNA: TGTGCCAGCAGCTCCCGACAGGAGCAGTTCTTC.

This clone was recorded a few times. The chain employs TRBV7-2 and TRBJ2-1; 16 positions agree with TRBD2. CDR1 and CDR2 (germline): SGHTA, FQGNSA. CDR3 length: 15 amino acids. The J segment lost 10 bases and the V segment lost 5 bases, leaving 5 bases of the junction unmatched. The CDR3 nucleotides read TGTGCCAGCAGCCTCGGGACTAGCGGGGGGGGAGAGCAGTTCTTC. Translated, it gives CASSLGTSGGGEQFF.

The rearrangement uses TRBV15 and TRBJ1-2; D remains unclear. V was clipped by 0 bases and J by 2 bases, with 7 bases between them. The germline V gene encodes CDR1 LNHNV and CDR2 YYDKDF (reference sequence). The CDR3 runs 14 residues. DNA of the CDR3: TGTGCCACCAGCAGAGATTCAGGAAACTATGGCTACACCTTC. Translation gives CATSRDSGNYGYTF.

This rearrangement joins TRBV28 to TRBJ1-1, with 8 bases identical to TRBD1. The trim removed 5 bases at V and 0 bases at J, leaving 5 bases unmatched. The CDR3 totals 15 residues. The germline V gene encodes CDR1 MDHEN and CDR2 SYDVKM. CDR3: CASSGPTGVNTEAFF. The CDR3 nucleotides read TGTGCCAGCAGTGGGCCGACAGGGGTGAACACTGAAGCTTTCTTT. Complete variable domain (other parts from reference TRBV28 and TRBJ1-1): DVKVTQSSRYLVKRTGEKVFLECVQDMDHENMFWYRQDPGLGLRLIYFSYDVKMKEKGDIPEGYSVSREKKERFSLILESASTNQTSMYLCASSGPTGVNTEAFFGQGTRLTVV.

This clone was seen a few times. The chain has TRBV7-9 and TRBJ2-3, with 9 bases that match TRBD2. From germline, CDR1 is SEHNR and CDR2 FQNEAQ (reference sequence). The CDR3 consists of 15 residues. V was pared by 6 bases and J by 5 bases, with 9 bases of the junction left unmatched. CDR3 in DNA: TGTGCCAGCAGTCCTACGGCAGCGGGAGGAGATACGCAGTATTTT. It encodes CASSPTAAGGDTQYF. Combining the CDR3 with reference TRBV7-9 and TRBJ2-3 gives the whole variable domain DTGVSQNPRHKITKRGQNVTFRCDPISEHNRLYWYRQTLGQGPEFLTYFQNEAQLEKSRLLSDRFSAERPKGSFSTLEIQRTEQGDSAMYLCASSPTAAGGDTQYFGPGTRLTVL.

The CDR3 is CASSPEPGRSSNQPQHF. CDR3 sequence (DNA): TGTGCCAGCAGCCCCGAACCAGGGCGATCTAGCAATCAGCCCCAGCATTTT. V usage is TRBV4-2 and J usage is TRBJ1-5; the D gene is possibly TRBD1 (5 bases). The V gene's germline CDR1 is LGHNA and CDR2 YNFKEQ. V shed 4 bases and J shed 0 bases, with 16 bases lying between them. The CDR3 contains 17 residues.

The chain recombines TRBV5-1 with TRBJ2-1; maybe TRBD1 (5 bases). Germline loops: CDR1 SGHRS, CDR2 YFSETQ. This CDR3 is 13 amino acids long. Trimming cost V 4 bases and J 3 bases, with 8 bases left between them. The CDR3 DNA follows: TGCGCCAGCAGCCTGGACATCTACAATGAGCAGTTCTTC. It translates to CASSLDIYNEQFF.

The chain links TRBV19 to TRBJ1-1, with D possibly matching TRBD1 (5 bases). The CDR3 is 15 amino acids. Germline loops: CDR1 LNHDA, CDR2 SQIVND (reference sequence). The V gene lost 2 bases and the J gene lost 0 bases, with 10 bases spanning the gap. CDR3 protein: CASSIRGYMNTEAFF. CDR3 nucleotides: TGTGCCAGTAGTATAAGGGGTTACATGAACACTGAAGCTTTCTTT.

This clone was detected many times. The chain has TRBV2 and TRBJ2-4, with D perhaps TRBD2 (5 bases). V gave up 5 bases and J gave up 4 bases, with 15 bases separating them. This CDR3 has 15 residues. Germline V gene sequence: CDR1 SNHLY, CDR2 FYNNEI. Here the CDR3 reads CASSPTPGGKNIQYF. The DNA for the CDR3 is TGTGCCAGCAGTCCGACCCCCGGAGGTAAAAACATTCAGTACTTC.

The gene calls are TRBV11-2 and TRBJ1-2, with 11 bases that match TRBD1. V was clipped by 3 bases and J by 8 bases; unmatched bases: 5. This CDR3 comprises 14 residues. Germline V gene lookup returns CDR1 SGHAT and CDR2 FQNNGV. The CDR3 DNA follows: TGTGCCAGCAGCTTGGGACAGGGGGAAATGGGCTACACCTTC. As protein: CASSLGQGEMGYTF.

This clone was observed a few times. The chain is built from TRBV28 and TRBJ2-1; 8 positions match TRBD2. The V gene end was trimmed by 5 bases and the J gene end by 8 bases; junction bases not matched to a gene: 8. CDR1 and CDR2 (germline): MDHEN, SYDVKM. This CDR3 is 14 amino acids long. CDR3 in amino acids: CASSAAGDVDEQFF. The CDR3 DNA reads TGTGCCAGCAGTGCAGCGGGAGATGTGGATGAGCAGTTCTTC.

The V gene is TRBV6-5, the J gene TRBJ1-1; perhaps TRBD1 as D (6 bases). Trimming removed 3 bases from V and 1 base from J, with 9 bases in between. The CDR3 is 14 residues long. Germline loops: CDR1 MNHEY, CDR2 SVGAGI. The DNA for the CDR3 is TGTGCCAGCAGTTATCTGGACAGGAACACTGAAGCTTTCTTT. Translating gives CASSYLDRNTEAFF.

The V and J genes are TRBV7-3 and TRBJ1-5; 8 bases match TRBD1. This CDR3 comprises 15 residues. Unmatched junction bases numbered 10, after V lost 6 bases and J lost 6 bases. CDR1 is SGHTA, CDR2 FQGTGA, per germline. The CDR3 bases are TGTGCCAGCAGTCGACCAGGGGGCGCGGGTCAGCCCCAGCATTTT. Protein sequence: CASSRPGGAGQPQHF.

The chain has TRBV28 and TRBJ2-7, with 12 bases matching TRBD1. CDR3 length: 14 residues. With 2 bases clipped from V and 6 bases from J, the junction kept 2 bases outside the gene matches. CDR1 is MDHEN and CDR2 is SYDVKM in the germline V gene. CDR3 region: CASSLGDRGREQYF. The CDR3 DNA sequence: TGTGCCAGCAGTTTAGGGGACAGGGGGCGCGAGCAGTACTTC.